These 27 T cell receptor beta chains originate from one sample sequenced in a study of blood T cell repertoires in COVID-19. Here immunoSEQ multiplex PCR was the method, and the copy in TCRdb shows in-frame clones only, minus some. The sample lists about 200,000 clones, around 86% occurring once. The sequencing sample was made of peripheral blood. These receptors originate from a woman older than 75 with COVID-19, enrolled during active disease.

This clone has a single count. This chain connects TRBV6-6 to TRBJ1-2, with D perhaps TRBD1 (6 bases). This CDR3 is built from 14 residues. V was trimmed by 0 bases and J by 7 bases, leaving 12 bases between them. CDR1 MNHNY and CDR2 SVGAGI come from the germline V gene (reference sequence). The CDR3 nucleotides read TGTGCCAGCAGTTACTCACAGGGTGTGGCTGGCTACACCTTC. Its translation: CASSYSQGVAGYTF.

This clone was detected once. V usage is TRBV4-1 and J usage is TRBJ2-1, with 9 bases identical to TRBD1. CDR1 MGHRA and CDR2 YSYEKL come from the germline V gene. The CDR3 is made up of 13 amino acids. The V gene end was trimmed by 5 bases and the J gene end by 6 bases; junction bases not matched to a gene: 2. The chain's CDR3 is CASSWTGANEQFF. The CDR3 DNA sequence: TGCGCCAGCAGCTGGACAGGGGCCAATGAGCAGTTCTTC.

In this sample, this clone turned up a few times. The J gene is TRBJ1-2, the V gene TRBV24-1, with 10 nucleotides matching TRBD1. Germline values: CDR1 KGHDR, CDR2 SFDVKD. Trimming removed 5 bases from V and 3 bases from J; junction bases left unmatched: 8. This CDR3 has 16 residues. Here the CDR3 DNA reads TGTGCCACCAGTGGGAGATCTGGGACAGGGGACTATGGCTACACCTTC. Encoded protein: CATSGRSGTGDYGYTF.

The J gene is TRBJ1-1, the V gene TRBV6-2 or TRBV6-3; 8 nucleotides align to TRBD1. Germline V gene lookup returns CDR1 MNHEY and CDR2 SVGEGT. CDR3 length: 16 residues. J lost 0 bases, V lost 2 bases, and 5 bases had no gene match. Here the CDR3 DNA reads TGTGCCAGCAGTTACCAACCGGGACAGGTGAACACTGAAGCTTTCTTT. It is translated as CASSYQPGQVNTEAFF.

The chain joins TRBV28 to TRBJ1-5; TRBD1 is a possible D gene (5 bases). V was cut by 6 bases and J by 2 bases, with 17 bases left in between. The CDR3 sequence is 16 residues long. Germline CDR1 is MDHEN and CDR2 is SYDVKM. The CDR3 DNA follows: TGTGCCAGCAGAAGTAACACAAGGGGTGGCAATCAGCCCCAGCATTTT. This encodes CASRSNTRGGNQPQHF.

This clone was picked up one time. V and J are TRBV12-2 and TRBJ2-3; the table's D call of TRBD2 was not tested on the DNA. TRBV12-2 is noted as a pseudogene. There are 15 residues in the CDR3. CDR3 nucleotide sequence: TGTGCAAGTCGCTTCCCTAGCGGGACGTCAGATACGCAGTATTTT. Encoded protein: CASRFPSGTSDTQYF.

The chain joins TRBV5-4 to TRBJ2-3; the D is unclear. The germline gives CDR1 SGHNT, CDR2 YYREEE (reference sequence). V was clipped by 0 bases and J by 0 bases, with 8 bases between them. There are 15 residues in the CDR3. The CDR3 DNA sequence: TGTGCCAGCAGCTTGGTTCCACTAAGCACAGATACGCAGTATTTT. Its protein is CASSLVPLSTDTQYF.

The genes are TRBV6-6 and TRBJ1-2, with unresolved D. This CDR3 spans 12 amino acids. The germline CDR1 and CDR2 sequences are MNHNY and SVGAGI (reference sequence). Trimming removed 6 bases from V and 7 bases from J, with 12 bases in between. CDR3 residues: CASSPLYGGYTF. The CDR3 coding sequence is TGTGCCAGCAGCCCCCTCTATGGTGGCTACACCTTC.

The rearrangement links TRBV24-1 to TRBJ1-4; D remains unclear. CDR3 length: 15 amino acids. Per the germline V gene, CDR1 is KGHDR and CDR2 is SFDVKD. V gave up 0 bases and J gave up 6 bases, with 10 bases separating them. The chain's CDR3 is CATSDLGGVDEKLFF. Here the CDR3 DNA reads TGTGCCACCAGTGATTTGGGAGGCGTAGATGAAAAACTGTTTTTT.

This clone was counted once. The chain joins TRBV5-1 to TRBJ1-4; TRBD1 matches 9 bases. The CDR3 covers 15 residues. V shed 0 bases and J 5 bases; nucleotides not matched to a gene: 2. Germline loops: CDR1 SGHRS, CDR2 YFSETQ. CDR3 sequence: CASSLEGQGNEKLFF. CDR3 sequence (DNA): TGCGCCAGCAGCTTGGAGGGACAGGGCAATGAAAAACTGTTTTTT.

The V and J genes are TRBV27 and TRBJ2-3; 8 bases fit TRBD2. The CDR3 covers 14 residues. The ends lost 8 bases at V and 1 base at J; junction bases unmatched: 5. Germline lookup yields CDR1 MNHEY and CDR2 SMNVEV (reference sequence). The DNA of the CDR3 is TGTGCCAGCTCCGGACTAGCTCGCACAGATACGCAGTATTTT. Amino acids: CASSGLARTDTQYF.

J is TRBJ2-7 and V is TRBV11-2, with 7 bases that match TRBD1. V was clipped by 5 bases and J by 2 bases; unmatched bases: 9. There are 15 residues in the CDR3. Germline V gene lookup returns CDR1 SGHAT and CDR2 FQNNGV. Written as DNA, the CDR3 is TGTGCCAGCAGCCTCCTTGGGACAGCTACCTACGAGCAGTACTTC. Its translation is CASSLLGTATYEQYF.

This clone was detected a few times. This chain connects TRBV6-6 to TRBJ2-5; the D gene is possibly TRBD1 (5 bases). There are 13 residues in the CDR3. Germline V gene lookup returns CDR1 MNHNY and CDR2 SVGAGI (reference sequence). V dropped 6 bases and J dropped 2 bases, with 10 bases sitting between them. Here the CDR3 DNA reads TGTGCCAGCAGCCTGACAGTGCAAGAGACCCAGTACTTC. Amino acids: CASSLTVQETQYF.

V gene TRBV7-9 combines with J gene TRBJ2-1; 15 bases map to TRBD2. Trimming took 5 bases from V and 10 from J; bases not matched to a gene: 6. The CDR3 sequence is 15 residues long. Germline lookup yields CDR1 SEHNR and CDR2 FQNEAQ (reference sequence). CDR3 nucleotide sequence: TGTGCCAGCAGCCCCGGACTAGCGGGAGGGGAAGAGCAGTTCTTC. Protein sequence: CASSPGLAGGEEQFF.

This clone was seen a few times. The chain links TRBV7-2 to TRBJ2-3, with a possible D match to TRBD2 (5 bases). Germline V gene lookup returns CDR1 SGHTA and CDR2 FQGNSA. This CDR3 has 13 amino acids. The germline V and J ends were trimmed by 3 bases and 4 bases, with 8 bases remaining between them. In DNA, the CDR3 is TGTGCCAGCAGCTTTGGGCGGGCAGATACGCAGTATTTT. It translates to CASSFGRADTQYF.

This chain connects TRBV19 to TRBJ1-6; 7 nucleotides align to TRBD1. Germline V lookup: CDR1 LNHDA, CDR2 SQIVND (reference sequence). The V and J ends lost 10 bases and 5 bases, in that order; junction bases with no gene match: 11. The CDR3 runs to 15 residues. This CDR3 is CATKDQGVDNSPLHF. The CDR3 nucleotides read TGTGCCACCAAGGACCAGGGGGTCGATAATTCACCCCTCCACTTT. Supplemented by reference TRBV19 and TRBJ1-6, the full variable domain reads DGGITQSPKYLFRKEGQNVTLSCEQNLNHDAMYWYRQDPGQGLRLIYYSQIVNDFQKGDIAEGYSVSREKKESFPLTVTSAQKNPTAFYLCATKDQGVDNSPLHFGNGTRLTVT.

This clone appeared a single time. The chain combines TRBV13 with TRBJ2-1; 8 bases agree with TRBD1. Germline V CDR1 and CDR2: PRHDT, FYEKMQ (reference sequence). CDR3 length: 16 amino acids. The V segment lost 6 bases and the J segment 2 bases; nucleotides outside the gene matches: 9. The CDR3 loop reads CASSKGGQGPYNEQFF. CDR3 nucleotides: TGTGCCAGCAGTAAAGGAGGACAGGGCCCCTACAATGAGCAGTTCTTC.

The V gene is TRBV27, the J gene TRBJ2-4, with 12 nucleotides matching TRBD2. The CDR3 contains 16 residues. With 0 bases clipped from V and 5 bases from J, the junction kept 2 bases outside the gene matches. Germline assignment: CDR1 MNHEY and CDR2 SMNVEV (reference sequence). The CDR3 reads CASSLSRLAGENIQYF. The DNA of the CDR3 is TGTGCCAGCAGTTTATCGAGACTAGCGGGGGAAAACATTCAGTACTTC.

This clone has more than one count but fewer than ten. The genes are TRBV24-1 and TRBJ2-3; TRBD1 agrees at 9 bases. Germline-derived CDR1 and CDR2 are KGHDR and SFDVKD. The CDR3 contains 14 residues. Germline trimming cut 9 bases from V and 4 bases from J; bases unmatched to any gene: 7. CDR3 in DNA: TGTGCCACCGCCACCGGGACAGGGTCAGATACGCAGTATTTT. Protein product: CATATGTGSDTQYF.

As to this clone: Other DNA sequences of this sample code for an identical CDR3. CDR3 DNA: TGTGCCAGTAGTATAGGACGCAGGGGGAGCAATCAGCCCCAGCATTTT. Protein sequence: CASSIGRRGSNQPQHF. This chain uses TRBV19 with TRBJ1-5, with 7 positions matching TRBD1. Germline assignment: CDR1 LNHDA and CDR2 SQIVND (reference sequence). This CDR3 region has 16 residues. With 1 base clipped from V and 1 base from J, the junction kept 4 bases outside the gene matches.

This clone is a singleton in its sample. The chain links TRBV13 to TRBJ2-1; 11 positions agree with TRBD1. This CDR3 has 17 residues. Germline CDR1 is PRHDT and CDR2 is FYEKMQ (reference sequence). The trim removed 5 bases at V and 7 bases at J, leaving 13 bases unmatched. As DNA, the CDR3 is TGTGCCAGCAGCCGTAGTCGAAGGACAGGGGGCGTAAATGAGCAGTTCTTC. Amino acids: CASSRSRRTGGVNEQFF. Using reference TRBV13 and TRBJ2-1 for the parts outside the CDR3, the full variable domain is AAGVIQSPRHLIKEKRETATLKCYPIPRHDTVYWYQQGPGQDPQFLISFYEKMQSDKGSIPDRFSAQQFSDYHSELNMSSLELGDSALYFCASSRSRRTGGVNEQFFGPGTRLTVL.

The CDR3 region is CASSRVEGGGPYNEQFF. Written as DNA, the CDR3 is TGTGCCAGCTCACGAGTCGAGGGCGGGGGGCCCTACAATGAGCAGTTCTTC. The V and J genes are TRBV18 and TRBJ2-1; 8 bases agree with TRBD2. Per the germline V gene, CDR1 is KGHSH and CDR2 is LQKENI. The CDR3 is 17 residues long. Losses at the gene ends were 4 bases for V and 2 bases for J; bases not matched to a gene: 10.

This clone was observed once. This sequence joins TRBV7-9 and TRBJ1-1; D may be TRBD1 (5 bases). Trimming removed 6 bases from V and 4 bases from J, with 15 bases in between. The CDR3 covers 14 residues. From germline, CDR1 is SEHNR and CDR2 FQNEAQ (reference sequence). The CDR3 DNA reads TGTGCCAGCAGAAGAGGCAGGGAACCCACTGAAGCTTTCTTT. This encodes CASRRGREPTEAFF.

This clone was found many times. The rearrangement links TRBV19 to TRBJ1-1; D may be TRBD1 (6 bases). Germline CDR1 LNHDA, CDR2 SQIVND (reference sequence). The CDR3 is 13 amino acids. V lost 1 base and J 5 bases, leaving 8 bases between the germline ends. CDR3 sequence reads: CASSIGGGTEAFF. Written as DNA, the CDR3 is TGTGCCAGTAGTATAGGAGGGGGAACTGAAGCTTTCTTT.

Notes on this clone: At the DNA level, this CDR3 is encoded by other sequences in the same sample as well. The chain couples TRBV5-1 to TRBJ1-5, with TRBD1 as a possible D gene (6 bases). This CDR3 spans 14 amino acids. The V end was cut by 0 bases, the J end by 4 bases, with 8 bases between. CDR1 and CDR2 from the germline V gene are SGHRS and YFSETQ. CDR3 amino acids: CASSLGQENQPQHF. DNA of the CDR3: TGCGCCAGCAGCTTGGGACAGGAGAATCAGCCCCAGCATTTT. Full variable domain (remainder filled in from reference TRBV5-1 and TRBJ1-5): KAGVTQTPRYLIKTRGQQVTLSCSPISGHRSVSWYQQTPGQGLQFLFEYFSETQRNKGNFPGRFSGRQFSNSRSEMNVSTLELGDSALYLCASSLGQENQPQHFGDGTRLSIL.

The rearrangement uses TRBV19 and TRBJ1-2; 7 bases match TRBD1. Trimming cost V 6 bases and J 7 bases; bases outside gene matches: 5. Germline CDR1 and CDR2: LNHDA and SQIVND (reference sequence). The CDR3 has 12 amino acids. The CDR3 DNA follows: TGTGCCAGTAGCCCAAACAGGGGTGGCTACACCTTC. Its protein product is CASSPNRGGYTF.

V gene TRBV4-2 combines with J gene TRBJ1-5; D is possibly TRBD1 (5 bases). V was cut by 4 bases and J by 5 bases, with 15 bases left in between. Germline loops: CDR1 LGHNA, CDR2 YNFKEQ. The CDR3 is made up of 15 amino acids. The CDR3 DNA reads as TGTGCCAGCAGCCCTAGTGGGGGAGGCCATCAGCCCCAGCATTTT. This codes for CASSPSGGGHQPQHF.